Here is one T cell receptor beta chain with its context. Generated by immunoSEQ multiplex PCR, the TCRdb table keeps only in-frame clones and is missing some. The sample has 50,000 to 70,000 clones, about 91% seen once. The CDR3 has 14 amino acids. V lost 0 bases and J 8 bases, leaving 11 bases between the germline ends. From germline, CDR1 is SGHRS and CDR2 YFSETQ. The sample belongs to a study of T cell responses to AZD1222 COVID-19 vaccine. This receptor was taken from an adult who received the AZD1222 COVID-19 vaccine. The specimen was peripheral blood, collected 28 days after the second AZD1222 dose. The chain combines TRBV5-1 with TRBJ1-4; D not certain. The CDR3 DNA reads TGCGCCAGCAGCTTGGAGGCAGTGGGCGAAAAACTGTTTTTT. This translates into CASSLEAVGEKLFF.